The present entry profiles one T cell receptor beta chain with its context. TCRdb's copy holds only in-frame clones and misses some; the assay was immunoSEQ multiplex PCR. This table holds fewer than 40,000 clones, around nine tenths found once. This entry belongs to a study of preoperative IRX-2 immunotherapy in early breast cancer. The treatment here: preoperative locoregional IRX-2 cytokine immunotherapy. Preoperative locoregional IRX-2 cytokine immunotherapy was tested in the phase Ib source study. This receptor was obtained from a human donor with breast cancer. The material sequenced was tumor tissue, taken after IRX-2 immunotherapy.

Written as DNA, the CDR3 is TGCAGCGTTGAATGGACAACGAACACCGGGGAGCTGTTTTTT. It yields the protein CSVEWTTNTGELFF. V usage is TRBV29-1 and J usage is TRBJ2-2, with D maybe TRBD1 (5 bases). CDR1 SQVTM and CDR2 ANQGSEA come from the germline V gene. This CDR3 is 14 amino acids long. V gave up 2 bases and J gave up 0 bases, with 7 bases separating them.